The next 25 T cell receptor beta chains were all read from a single sample in a study of shared clonotypes between healthy human individuals. Clones were read by immunoSEQ multiplex PCR, and TCRdb kept only the in-frame ones, dropping some. This table holds fewer than 550,000 clones, about 75% found once. The sequencing sample was made of PBMCs. The receptor set was obtained from a woman aged 40-49 years in good health. Some clones in this sample may be carry-over from other donors' samples.

The V call is TRBV5-6, the J call TRBJ2-5; D gene unclear. V lost 3 bases to trimming and J lost 1 base, with 10 bases between them. The CDR3 contains 14 residues. Germline V CDR1 and CDR2: SGHDT, YYEEEE. Written as DNA, the CDR3 is TGTGCCAGCAGCTATGGACGGATCCAAGAGACCCAGTACTTC. This sequence encodes CASSYGRIQETQYF.

The chain is built from TRBV6-6 and TRBJ1-5, with D possibly matching TRBD1 (5 bases). Germline-derived CDR1 and CDR2 are MNHNY and SVGAGI (reference sequence). The CDR3 loop spans 12 amino acids. Trimming took off 10 bases at V and 3 bases at J, with 10 bases between the two ends. CDR3: CATGGPNQPQHF. Written as DNA, the CDR3 is TGTGCCACCGGGGGTCCCAATCAGCCCCAGCATTTT.

Worth noting for this clone: Within the sample, other DNA sequences also encode this same CDR3. For the CDR3, the DNA is TGTGCCAGCAGCGTAGGGGCAGGGTACAATGAGCAGTTCTTC. Translated: CASSVGAGYNEQFF. V usage is TRBV9 and J usage is TRBJ2-1; D may be TRBD1 (5 bases). Looked up from germline, CDR1 is SGDLS and CDR2 is YYNGEE. Trimming removed 0 bases from V and 4 bases from J, with 8 bases in between. This CDR3 is built from 14 residues.

CDR3 sequence (DNA): TGCGCCAGCAGCTTGGTCCGAGCGGGAGGGCTAGGAGATACGCAGTATTTT. Translation: CASSLVRAGGLGDTQYF. This chain uses TRBV5-1 with TRBJ2-3; 10 nucleotides line up with TRBD2. The trim removed 0 bases at V and 5 bases at J, leaving 9 bases unmatched. The CDR3 consists of 17 residues. Germline V gene sequence: CDR1 SGHRS, CDR2 YFSETQ.

A note on this clone: Different DNA sequences within this sample yield the same CDR3. This chain links TRBV30 with TRBJ2-3, with D uncertain. V was trimmed by 4 bases and J by 3 bases, leaving 8 bases between them. The length of the CDR3 is 12 residues. Germline V gives CDR1 GTSNPN, CDR2 SVGIG (reference sequence). The chain's CDR3 is CAWTLGTDTQYF. For the CDR3, the DNA is TGTGCCTGGACCTTGGGGACAGATACGCAGTATTTT.

The chain carries TRBV6-6 and TRBJ2-1; D is possibly TRBD2 (6 bases). V was pared by 4 bases and J by 16 bases, with 14 bases between. Looked up from germline, CDR1 is MNHNY and CDR2 is SVGAGI (reference sequence). The CDR3 sequence is 11 residues long. The CDR3 DNA follows: TGTGCCAGCAGTTCCGGACCGGAGGGTTTCTTC. Translated: CASSSGPEGFF.

The chain uses TRBV10-3 and TRBJ2-3; D uncertain. V lost 8 bases and J 6 bases, leaving 9 bases between the germline ends. Germline CDR1 is ENHRY and CDR2 is SYGVKD. This CDR3 contains 11 residues. The CDR3 here is CAIRLGDTQYF. DNA of the CDR3: TGTGCCATCCGTCTAGGCGATACGCAGTATTTT.

The rearrangement uses TRBV5-1 and TRBJ2-7, with D possibly matching TRBD1 (6 bases). Between the trimmed V and J ends, which lost 1 base and 0 bases, there was a span of 8 bases. This CDR3 contains 14 residues. Germline CDR1 and CDR2: SGHRS and YFSETQ. The CDR3 sequence: CASSLSRGSYEQYF. The CDR3 coding sequence is TGCGCCAGCAGCTTGAGCAGGGGCTCCTACGAGCAGTACTTC.

The chain recombines TRBV27 with TRBJ2-1, with D perhaps matching TRBD1 or TRBD2 (6 bases each). This CDR3 region has 16 residues. V lost 6 bases to trimming and J lost 4 bases, with 19 bases between them. Germline values: CDR1 MNHEY, CDR2 SMNVEV (reference sequence). The CDR3: CASRGAGEVEYNEQFF. CDR3 bases: TGTGCCAGCAGGGGGGCCGGGGAGGTTGAGTACAATGAGCAGTTCTTC.

The chain's CDR3 is CAWSVREDIGNTIYF. CDR3 DNA sequence: TGTGCCTGGAGTGTACGAGAGGATATAGGAAACACCATATATTTT. The chain combines TRBV30 with TRBJ1-3; D is ambiguous. The CDR3 runs to 15 residues. Trimming left V 0 bases short and J 4 bases short, with 13 bases between. Germline-derived CDR1 and CDR2 are GTSNPN and SVGIG (reference sequence).

This clone was recorded a few times. The chain is built from TRBV9 and TRBJ2-1; TRBD1 agrees at 8 bases. CDR3 size: 15 residues. From germline, CDR1 is SGDLS and CDR2 YYNGEE. Losses at the gene ends were 0 bases for V and 6 bases for J; bases not matched to a gene: 5. The CDR3 spells CASSVETGAGNEQFF. CDR3 in DNA: TGTGCCAGCAGCGTAGAGACAGGGGCGGGCAATGAGCAGTTCTTC.

The rearrangement joins TRBV18 to TRBJ2-1, with D maybe TRBD2 (6 bases). Trimming shortened V by 4 bases and J by 4 bases, and 14 bases separated the two germline ends. Germline loops: CDR1 KGHSH, CDR2 LQKENI. This CDR3 comprises 15 residues. The CDR3, as DNA: TGTGCCAGCTCACGAGGCGGAGGGGTGTACAATGAGCAGTTCTTC. Translated: CASSRGGGVYNEQFF. Supplemented by reference TRBV18 and TRBJ2-1, the full variable domain reads NAGVMQNPRHLVRRRGQEARLRCSPMKGHSHVYWYRQLPEEGLKFMVYLQKENIIDESGMPKERFSAEFPKEGPSILRIQQVVRGDSAAYFCASSRGGGVYNEQFFGPGTRLTVL.

The V call is TRBV7-8, the J call TRBJ2-7, with TRBD2 matching over 11 bases. The junction had 6 bases not matched to a gene; V was cut back by 5 bases and J by 6 bases. Germline CDR1 reads SGHVS; CDR2 reads FQNEAQ. This CDR3 spans 14 amino acids. CDR3 nucleotides: TGTGCCAGCAGCCAGACTAGCGGGATGGGCGAGCAGTACTTC. This gives the protein CASSQTSGMGEQYF.

V is TRBV27 and J is TRBJ2-1; 8 bases align to TRBD1. The CDR3 totals 18 residues. Looked up from germline, CDR1 is MNHEY and CDR2 is SMNVEV (reference sequence). Trimming at V came to 5 bases and at J to 3 bases, leaving 15 bases not matched to a gene. DNA of the CDR3: TGTGCCAGCAGTCGTCACCTTAGCGACAGGGGAATCTACAATGAGCAGTTCTTC. Its translation is CASSRHLSDRGIYNEQFF.

This clone showed up just a few times. This rearrangement joins TRBV29-1 to TRBJ1-5; no firm D call. CDR3 length: 13 residues. V was pared by 4 bases and J by 0 bases, with 7 bases between. Germline V gene lookup returns CDR1 SQVTM and CDR2 ANQGSEA. CDR3 sequence reads: CSVGAGSNQPQHF. DNA of the CDR3: TGCAGCGTTGGGGCAGGTAGCAATCAGCCCCAGCATTTT.

V usage is TRBV29-1 and J usage is TRBJ2-6, with TRBD1 identical over 7 bases. V dropped 3 bases and J dropped 4; count of bases not matched to a gene: 6. The CDR3 sequence is 15 residues long. Looked up from germline, CDR1 is SQVTM and CDR2 is ANQGSEA. CDR3: CSVDLQGTGANVLTF. CDR3 nucleotide sequence: TGCAGCGTTGATTTACAGGGGACCGGGGCCAACGTCCTGACTTTC.

V usage is TRBV7-9 and J usage is TRBJ1-4, with 11 bases matching TRBD1. CDR1 and CDR2 from the germline V gene are SEHNR and FQNEAQ (reference sequence). V lost 5 bases to trimming and J lost 7 bases; unmatched junction nucleotides: 6. The CDR3 spans 15 residues. Here the CDR3 reads CASSLTGTGGEKLFF. The CDR3 DNA reads as TGTGCCAGCAGCCTTACCGGGACAGGGGGTGAAAAACTGTTTTTT.

The chain joins TRBV18 to TRBJ2-2, with 7 bases aligning to TRBD2. CDR3 length: 17 residues. Per the germline V gene, CDR1 is KGHSH and CDR2 is LQKENI. The junction had 6 bases not matched to a gene; V was cut back by 1 base and J by 1 base. The CDR3 region is CASSPRRQRENTGELFF. DNA for the CDR3: TGTGCCAGCTCACCACGCCGCCAGCGGGAGAACACCGGGGAGCTGTTTTTT.

The chain joins TRBV27 to TRBJ2-3; D is ambiguous. V lost 2 bases, J lost 0 bases, and 6 bases lay in between. Germline-derived CDR1 and CDR2 are MNHEY and SMNVEV (reference sequence). The CDR3 runs 14 residues. CDR3 sequence (DNA): TGTGCCAGCAGTTTAATGGACAGCACAGATACGCAGTATTTT. Protein product: CASSLMDSTDTQYF.

The V call is TRBV7-3, the J call TRBJ2-1, with 7 bases aligning to TRBD2. Germline CDR1 SGHTA, CDR2 FQGTGA. The CDR3 has 13 residues. Losses at the gene ends were 5 bases for V and 10 bases for J; bases not matched to a gene: 8. CDR3 in amino acids: CASSREEFREQFF. DNA for the CDR3: TGTGCCAGCAGCCGGGAGGAGTTCAGGGAGCAGTTCTTC.

Only one count was recorded for this clone. The chain combines TRBV7-9 with TRBJ2-1, with TRBD1 matching over 7 bases. The J segment lost 5 bases and the V segment lost 5 bases, leaving 6 bases of the junction unmatched. There are 14 residues in the CDR3. The V gene's germline CDR1 is SEHNR and CDR2 FQNEAQ (reference sequence). The CDR3 DNA follows: TGTGCCAGCAGCCGACAGGGCACCCACAATGAGCAGTTCTTC. It yields the protein CASSRQGTHNEQFF.

The J gene is TRBJ2-1, the V gene TRBV7-9, with TRBD1 identical over 8 bases. This CDR3 spans 19 amino acids. CDR1 is SEHNR and CDR2 is FQNEAQ in the germline V gene (reference sequence). Trimming at V came to 6 bases and at J to 4 bases, leaving 20 bases not matched to a gene. The CDR3 DNA reads as TGTGCCAGCAGTACTACCCGGGACAGGCTTTTCAAGGGTTACAATGAGCAGTTCTTC. Its protein is CASSTTRDRLFKGYNEQFF.

The rearrangement joins TRBV19 to TRBJ2-4; 10 nucleotides agree with TRBD1. The CDR3 consists of 15 residues. V trimming: 5 bases; J trimming: 11 bases; junction bases outside the gene matches: 12. Looked up from germline, CDR1 is LNHDA and CDR2 is SQIVND (reference sequence). The CDR3 spells CASSPSRTGGFVQYF. Here the CDR3 DNA reads TGTGCCAGTAGTCCCTCCCGGACAGGGGGGTTTGTTCAGTACTTC.

This sequence joins TRBV5-5 and TRBJ1-4; D not resolved. This CDR3 is 14 amino acids long. Germline CDR1 is SGHKS and CDR2 is YYEKEE (reference sequence). The V end lost 3 bases, the J end lost 3 bases, and 9 bases lay between the germline ends. CDR3 coding DNA: TGTGCCAGCAGCTCTGGCATAGCTAATGAAAAACTGTTTTTT. Its protein product is CASSSGIANEKLFF.

The chain carries TRBV4-1 and TRBJ1-3, with D uncertain. The germline V gene has CDR1 MGHRA and CDR2 YSYEKL. The CDR3 contains 17 residues. V dropped 0 bases and J dropped 2 bases, with 14 bases sitting between them. Here the CDR3 reads CASSQDKASRPGNTIYF. The DNA of the CDR3 is TGCGCCAGCAGCCAAGATAAAGCCAGTCGGCCTGGAAACACCATATATTTT.